This T cell receptor (beta chain) was observed in a study of shared clonotypes between healthy human individuals. Background on the study: A donor's plate count was three for CD4 naive and three for CD4 memory; CD8 naive had two and CD8 memory one.

Profiling relied on immunoSEQ multiplex PCR, and the TCRdb table lists in-frame clones only, not all of them. The data contain some 2,500,000 clones, approximately 93% of them singletons. A remark on this clone: Its antigen is not identified.

CD45RA+ naive and CD45RA-negative memory subsets were separated from CD4+ cells. Study-level findings and limits: Researchers found naive subsets generally carried larger estimated richness than memory subsets. Owing to a small donor count, the genetic and exposure-history diversity represented was limited.

Germline-derived CDR1 and CDR2 are GTSNPN and SVGIG (reference sequence). This CDR3 region has 13 residues. The V gene lost 3 bases and the J gene lost 3 bases, with 10 bases spanning the gap. Sequencing input: naive CD4+ T cells from PBMCs. Subset given: CD45RA+ positively selected. The sequence came from a man between 18 and 29 years old in good health. Some clones in this sample may be carry-over from other donors' samples. This chain links TRBV30 with TRBJ2-3; D is perhaps TRBD2 (5 bases). Here the CDR3 DNA reads TGTGCCTGGAGAGCCTCGGGGACAGATACGCAGTATTTT. The encoded protein is CAWRASGTDTQYF.